This TCR beta chain was recorded in a study of blood T cell repertoires in COVID-19. Study-level information: Sites in the United States, Italy and Spain provided acute and convalescent COVID-19 samples.

The repertoire was sequenced with immunoSEQ multiplex PCR; TCRdb's copy has only in-frame clones and lacks some. The sample lists about 150,000 clones, approximately 86% occurring once. This CDR3 contains 19 residues. V lost 2 bases to trimming and J lost 0 bases, with 17 bases between them. Looked up from germline, CDR1 is MNHEY and CDR2 is SMNVEV (reference sequence). The chain combines TRBV27 with TRBJ1-6; D ambiguous. This sequence was found in a man in his 60s with COVID-19, enrolled during active disease. Sequencing was carried out using peripheral blood. CDR3 amino acids: CASSLSLTVPSSYNSPLHF. The CDR3 region has the DNA TGTGCCAGCAGTTTAAGCCTTACAGTTCCGAGCTCCTATAATTCACCCCTCCACTTT.